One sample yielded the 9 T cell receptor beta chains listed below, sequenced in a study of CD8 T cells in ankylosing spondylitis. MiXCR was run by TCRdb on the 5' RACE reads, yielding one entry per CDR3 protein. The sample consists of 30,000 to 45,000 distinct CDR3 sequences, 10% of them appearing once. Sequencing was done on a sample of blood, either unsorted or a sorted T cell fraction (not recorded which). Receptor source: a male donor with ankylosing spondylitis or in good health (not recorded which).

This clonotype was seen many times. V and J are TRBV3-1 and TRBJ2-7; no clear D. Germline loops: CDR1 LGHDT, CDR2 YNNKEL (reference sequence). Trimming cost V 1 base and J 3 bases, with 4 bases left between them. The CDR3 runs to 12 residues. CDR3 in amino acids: CASSQGGYEQYF. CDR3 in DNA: TGTGCCAGCAGCCAAGGGGGCTACGAGCAGTACTTC.

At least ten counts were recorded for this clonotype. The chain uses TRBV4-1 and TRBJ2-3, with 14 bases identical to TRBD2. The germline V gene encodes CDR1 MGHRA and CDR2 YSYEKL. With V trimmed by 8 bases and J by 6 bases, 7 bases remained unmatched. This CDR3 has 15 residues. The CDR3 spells CASRRGTSGSDTQYF. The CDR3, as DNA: TGCGCCAGCCGGAGAGGGACTAGCGGGAGTGATACGCAGTATTTT.

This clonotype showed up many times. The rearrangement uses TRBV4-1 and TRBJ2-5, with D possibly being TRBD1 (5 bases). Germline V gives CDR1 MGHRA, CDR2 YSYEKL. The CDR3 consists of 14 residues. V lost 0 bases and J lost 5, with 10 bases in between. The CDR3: CASSQEGRVETQYF. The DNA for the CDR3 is TGCGCCAGCAGCCAAGAAGGCAGGGTGGAGACCCAGTACTTC.

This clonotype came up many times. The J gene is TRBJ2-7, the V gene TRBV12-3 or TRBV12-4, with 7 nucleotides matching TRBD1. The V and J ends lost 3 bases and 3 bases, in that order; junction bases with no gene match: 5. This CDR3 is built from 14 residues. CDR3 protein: CASSFKGGIYEQYF. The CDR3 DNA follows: TGTGCCAGCAGTTTTAAAGGGGGCATCTACGAGCAGTACTTC.

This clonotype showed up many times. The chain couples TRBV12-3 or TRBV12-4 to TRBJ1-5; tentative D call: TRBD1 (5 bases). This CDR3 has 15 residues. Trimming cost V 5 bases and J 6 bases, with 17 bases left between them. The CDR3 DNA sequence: TGTGCCAGCAGTCCTCCTCCGGGGGTCGGTCAGCCCCAGCATTTT. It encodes CASSPPPGVGQPQHF.

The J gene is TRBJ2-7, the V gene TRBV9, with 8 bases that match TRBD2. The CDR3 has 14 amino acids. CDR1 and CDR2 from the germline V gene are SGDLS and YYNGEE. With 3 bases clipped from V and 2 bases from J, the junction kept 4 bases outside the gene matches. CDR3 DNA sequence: TGTGCCAGCAGCGCTAGCGGGCTACCCTACGAGCAGTACTTC. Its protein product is CASSASGLPYEQYF. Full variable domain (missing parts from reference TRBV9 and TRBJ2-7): DSGVTQTPKHLITATGQRVTLRCSPRSGDLSVYWYQQSLDQGLQFLIQYYNGEERAKGNILERFSAQQFPDLHSELNLSSLELGDSALYFCASSASGLPYEQYFGPGTRLTVT.

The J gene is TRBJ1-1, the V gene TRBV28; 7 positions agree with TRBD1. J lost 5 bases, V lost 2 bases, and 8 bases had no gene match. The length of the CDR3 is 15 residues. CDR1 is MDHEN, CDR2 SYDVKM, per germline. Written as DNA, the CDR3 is TGTGCCAGCAGTTTAAATACGCCAGGGGGGACTGAAGCTTTCTTT. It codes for CASSLNTPGGTEAFF. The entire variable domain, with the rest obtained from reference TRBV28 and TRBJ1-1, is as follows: DVKVTQSSRYLVKRTGEKVFLECVQDMDHENMFWYRQDPGLGLRLIYFSYDVKMKEKGDIPEGYSVSREKKERFSLILESASTNQTSMYLCASSLNTPGGTEAFFGQGTRLTVV.

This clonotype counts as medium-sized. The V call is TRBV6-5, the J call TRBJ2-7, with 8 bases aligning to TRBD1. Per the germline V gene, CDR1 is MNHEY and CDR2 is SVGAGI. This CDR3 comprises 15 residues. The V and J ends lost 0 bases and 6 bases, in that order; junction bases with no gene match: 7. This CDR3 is CASSYSPDRGAEQYF. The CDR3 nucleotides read TGTGCCAGCAGTTACTCCCCCGACAGGGGAGCCGAGCAGTACTTC.

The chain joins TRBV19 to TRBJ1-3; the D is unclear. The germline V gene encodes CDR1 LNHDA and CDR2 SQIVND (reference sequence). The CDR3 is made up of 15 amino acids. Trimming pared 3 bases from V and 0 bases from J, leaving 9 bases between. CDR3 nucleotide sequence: TGTGCCAGTAGTATCGGAGCCCACTCTGGAAACACCATATATTTT. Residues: CASSIGAHSGNTIYF.